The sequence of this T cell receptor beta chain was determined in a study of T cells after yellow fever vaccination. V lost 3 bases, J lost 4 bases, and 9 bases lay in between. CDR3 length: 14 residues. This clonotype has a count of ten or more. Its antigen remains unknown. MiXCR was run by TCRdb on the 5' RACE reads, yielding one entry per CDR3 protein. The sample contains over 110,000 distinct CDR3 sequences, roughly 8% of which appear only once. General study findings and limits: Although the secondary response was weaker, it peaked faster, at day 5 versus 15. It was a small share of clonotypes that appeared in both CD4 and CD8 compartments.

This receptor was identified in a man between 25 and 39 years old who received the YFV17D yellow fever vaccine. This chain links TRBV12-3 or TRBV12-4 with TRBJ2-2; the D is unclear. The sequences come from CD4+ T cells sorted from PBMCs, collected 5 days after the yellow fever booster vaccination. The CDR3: CASSFGRTTGELFF. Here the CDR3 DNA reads TGTGCCAGCAGTTTTGGCCGGACCACCGGGGAGCTGTTTTTT.